This T cell receptor beta chain was identified in a study of shared clonotypes between healthy human individuals. General study findings and limits: It was observed that roughly 5.5% of naive CD4 clonotypes were shared across a few donors. Rarefaction demonstrated incomplete sorted-subset sequencing despite large depth.

Donors included only healthy HIV-negative adults lacking recent acute infections or vaccinations. V was clipped by 6 bases and J by 8 bases, with 14 bases between them. The CDR3 spans 13 residues. Germline loops: CDR1 MNHNS, CDR2 SASEGT. Here immunoSEQ multiplex PCR was the method, and the copy in TCRdb shows in-frame clones only, minus some. The profile covers about a million clones, with around 76% appearing a single time and approximately 1.3% taken by the ten largest. As concerns this clone: The antigen remains undetermined.

The chain couples TRBV6-1 to TRBJ2-1; D unclear. This TCR was recovered from a young man in good health. The sample was memory CD4+ T cells sorted from blood. Indicated subset: CD45RA-negative fraction. For the CDR3, the DNA is TGTGCCAGCAGGATATTAAGTAATGATGAGCAGTTCTTC. Protein product: CASRILSNDEQFF.